These 16 T cell receptor beta chains share one sample of origin, sequenced in a study of T-cell reconstitution after alpha-beta-depleted transplantation in children. This sample's TCRbeta library carried unique molecular identifier barcodes. TCRdb redid the calling of the PCR reads with MiXCR, one entry per CDR3 protein. The top ten hold 20% to 25% of the sample, which has some 95,000 distinct CDR3 sequences, about a quarter seen once. Material: PBMCs, obtained before TCRalphabeta/CD19-depleted stem cell transplant. Source of these receptors: a boy aged 2 to 10 with acute lymphoblastic leukemia, due to receive a stem cell transplant.

The gene calls are TRBV3-1 and TRBJ2-1; 7 bases map to TRBD2. The ends lost 5 bases at V and 8 bases at J; junction bases unmatched: 6. The germline CDR1 and CDR2 sequences are LGHDT and YNNKEL (reference sequence). The CDR3 length is 13 residues. Here the CDR3 DNA reads TGTGCCAGCAGCTGGACGGGGGGTGATGAGCAGTTCTTC. Amino acids: CASSWTGGDEQFF.

This rearrangement joins TRBV2 to TRBJ1-4; D gene ambiguous. With 7 bases removed from V and 8 bases from J, the gap between germline ends came to 8 bases. CDR3 length: 11 amino acids. CDR1 is SNHLY, CDR2 FYNNEI, per germline. The CDR3 here is CASTEWEKLFF. CDR3 nucleotides: TGTGCCAGCACGGAGTGGGAAAAACTGTTTTTT.

The J gene is TRBJ2-1, the V gene TRBV7-2; 13 positions match TRBD2. The germline gives CDR1 SGHTA, CDR2 FQGNSA. The CDR3 is 15 amino acids. V shed 5 bases and J 5 bases; nucleotides not matched to a gene: 3. Here the CDR3 reads CASSVTSGRHNEQFF. DNA for the CDR3: TGTGCCAGCAGCGTGACTAGCGGGAGGCACAATGAGCAGTTCTTC.

There are many counts of this clonotype. The V call is TRBV28, the J call TRBJ1-3, with 7 bases fitting TRBD1. Germline assignment: CDR1 MDHEN and CDR2 SYDVKM. V dropped 9 bases and J dropped 0; count of bases not matched to a gene: 5. CDR3 length: 14 residues. The CDR3 sequence: CASGRDSSGNTIYF. CDR3 sequence (DNA): TGTGCCAGTGGACGGGACAGCTCTGGAAACACCATATATTTT.

The chain uses TRBV7-9 and TRBJ1-2; 8 bases are shared with TRBD1. The trim removed 10 bases at V and 8 bases at J, leaving 6 bases unmatched. The length of the CDR3 is 11 residues. Germline V gene data show CDR1 as SEHNR and CDR2 as FQNEAQ (reference sequence). The CDR3 DNA reads as TGTGCCACCCAGGGGGCGCGGGGCTACACCTTC. It specifies CATQGARGYTF.

The chain combines TRBV19 with TRBJ1-1, with D hard to call. There are 14 residues in the CDR3. Germline V gives CDR1 LNHDA, CDR2 SQIVND (reference sequence). Between the trimmed V and J ends, which lost 7 bases and 2 bases, there was a span of 14 bases. CDR3 sequence reads: CASIPTNLNTEAFF. The CDR3 DNA is TGTGCCAGTATCCCGACAAATCTTAACACTGAAGCTTTCTTT.

There are a few counts of this clonotype. V is TRBV5-1 and J is TRBJ2-2; perhaps TRBD2 as D (6 bases). V was trimmed by 0 bases and J by 5 bases, leaving 17 bases between them. Germline lookup yields CDR1 SGHRS and CDR2 YFSETQ. The CDR3 contains 17 residues. The CDR3 coding sequence is TGCGCCAGCAGCTTGGTTGTCGGAGGGGCTAATACCGGGGAGCTGTTTTTT. Residues: CASSLVVGGANTGELFF.

V is TRBV24-1 and J is TRBJ2-2; either TRBD1 or TRBD2 may supply D (5 bases each). Germline assignment: CDR1 KGHDR and CDR2 SFDVKD. V lost 4 bases, J lost 2 bases, and 25 bases lay in between. This CDR3 is built from 20 residues. The CDR3 sequence: CATSERRGQGVAINTGELFF. The DNA of the CDR3 is TGTGCCACCAGTGAACGACGGGGTCAAGGGGTAGCGATAAACACCGGGGAGCTGTTTTTT.

This chain connects TRBV6-4 to TRBJ2-3; D possibly corresponds to TRBD2 (6 bases). This CDR3 is 14 amino acids long. V was pared by 4 bases and J by 6 bases, with 14 bases between. CDR1 is MRHNA, CDR2 SNTAGT, per germline. CDR3 in amino acids: CASSGGTSADTQYF. CDR3 nucleotides: TGTGCCAGCAGTGGCGGGACGTCGGCCGATACGCAGTATTTT.

This clonotype was counted only a few times. This chain connects TRBV12-3 or TRBV12-4 to TRBJ1-1; D may be TRBD1 (5 bases). Trimming took off 6 bases at V and 7 bases at J, with 15 bases between the two ends. The CDR3 has 13 residues. CDR3 DNA: TGTGCCAGCAGCCCGAGGGGACTGATTGAAGCTTTCTTT. This encodes CASSPRGLIEAFF.

The chain carries TRBV28 and TRBJ2-7; a weak D match, TRBD1 (5 bases). The length of the CDR3 is 14 residues. Germline CDR1 is MDHEN and CDR2 is SYDVKM. V was trimmed by 3 bases and J by 2 bases, leaving 11 bases between them. The CDR3 loop reads CASSFGHYPYEQYF. The DNA for the CDR3 is TGTGCCAGCAGTTTCGGACATTACCCCTACGAGCAGTACTTC.

The table lists this clonotype with many counts. The V call is TRBV10-3, the J call TRBJ1-1; D not resolved. The germline gives CDR1 ENHRY, CDR2 SYGVKD. The CDR3 spans 12 residues. Trimming stripped 11 bases from V and 4 bases from J, with 14 bases between. CDR3 coding DNA: TGTGCCGCTATTTCCGGCAGCACTGAAGCTTTCTTT. This sequence encodes CAAISGSTEAFF.

The chain employs TRBV6-1 and TRBJ1-5, with D perhaps TRBD1 (5 bases). The CDR3 runs 18 residues. Looked up from germline, CDR1 is MNHNS and CDR2 is SASEGT. V lost 3 bases, J lost 0 bases, and 18 bases lay in between. The CDR3: CASSEQRGPAYSNQPQHF. The CDR3 DNA reads TGTGCCAGCAGTGAGCAAAGGGGACCAGCCTATAGCAATCAGCCCCAGCATTTT.

The gene calls are TRBV7-2 and TRBJ2-1, with 8 bases identical to TRBD2. V was clipped by 5 bases and J by 8 bases; unmatched bases: 14. This CDR3 comprises 16 residues. Germline loops: CDR1 SGHTA, CDR2 FQGNSA. CDR3 in DNA: TGTGCCAGCAGCCCCCGAGGTAGCGGGATCGTGGATGAGCAGTTCTTC. Amino acids: CASSPRGSGIVDEQFF.

This clonotype was counted only a few times. The rearrangement links TRBV10-1 to TRBJ2-2, with 9 nucleotides matching TRBD1. V gave up 7 bases and J gave up 7 bases; unmatched junction bases: 4. Germline V gene lookup returns CDR1 WNHNN and CDR2 SYGVQD (reference sequence). There are 13 residues in the CDR3. The CDR3 sequence: CASKQGASGELFF. As DNA, the CDR3 is TGCGCCAGCAAACAGGGGGCAAGCGGGGAGCTGTTTTTT.

V gene TRBV6-2 or TRBV6-3 combines with J gene TRBJ2-3; the D gene is possibly TRBD2 (5 bases). V gave up 8 bases and J gave up 6 bases, with 18 bases separating them. The CDR3 has 14 amino acids. CDR1 and CDR2 (germline): MNHEY, SVGEGT. In DNA, the CDR3 is TGTGCCAGCCCTACGGACTCCCATCGGGATACGCAGTATTTT. Translating it yields CASPTDSHRDTQYF.